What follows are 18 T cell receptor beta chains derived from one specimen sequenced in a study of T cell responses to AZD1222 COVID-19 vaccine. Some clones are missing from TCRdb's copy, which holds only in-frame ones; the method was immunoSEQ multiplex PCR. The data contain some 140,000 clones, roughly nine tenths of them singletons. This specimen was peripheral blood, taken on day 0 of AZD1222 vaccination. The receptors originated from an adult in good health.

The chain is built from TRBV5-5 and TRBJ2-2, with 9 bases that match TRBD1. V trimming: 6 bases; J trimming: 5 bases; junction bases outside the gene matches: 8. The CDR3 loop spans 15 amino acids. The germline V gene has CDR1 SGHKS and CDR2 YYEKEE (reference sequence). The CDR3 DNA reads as TGTGCCAGCACCTTTGGGGACAGGGTGACCGGGGAGCTGTTTTTT. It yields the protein CASTFGDRVTGELFF.

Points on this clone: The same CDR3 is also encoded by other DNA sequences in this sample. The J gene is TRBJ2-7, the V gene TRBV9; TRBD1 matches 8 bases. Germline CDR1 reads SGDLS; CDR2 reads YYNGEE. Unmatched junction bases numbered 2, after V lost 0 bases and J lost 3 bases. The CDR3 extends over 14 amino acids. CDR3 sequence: CASSVATGGYEQYF. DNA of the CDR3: TGTGCCAGCAGCGTAGCAACAGGGGGCTACGAGCAGTACTTC.

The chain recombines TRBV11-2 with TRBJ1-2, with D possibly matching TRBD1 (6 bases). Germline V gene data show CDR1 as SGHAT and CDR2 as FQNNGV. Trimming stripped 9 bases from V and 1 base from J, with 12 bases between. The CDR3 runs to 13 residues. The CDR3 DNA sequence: TGTGCCAGGGCCACAGGGATTAACTATGGCTACACCTTC. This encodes CARATGINYGYTF.

The CDR3 spells CASSQENEAFF. CDR3 coding DNA: TGTGCCAGCAGTCAGGAAAACGAAGCTTTCTTT. The genes are TRBV6-5 and TRBJ1-1, with D hard to call. V gave up 5 bases and J gave up 8 bases, with 9 bases separating them. The CDR3 has 11 residues. Germline V CDR1 and CDR2: MNHEY, SVGAGI.

CDR3 in amino acids: CASSGTSASYNEQFF. In nucleotides, the CDR3 is TGTGCCAGCAGCGGGACTAGCGCCTCCTACAATGAGCAGTTCTTC. This chain links TRBV7-3 with TRBJ2-1, with 10 bases fitting TRBD2. Germline CDR1 and CDR2: SGHTA and FQGTGA. The J segment lost 0 bases and the V segment lost 5 bases, leaving 1 base of the junction unmatched. This CDR3 has 15 amino acids. Combining the CDR3 with reference TRBV7-3 and TRBJ2-1 gives the whole variable domain GAGVSQTPSNKVTEKGKYVELRCDPISGHTALYWYRQSLGQGPEFLIYFQGTGAADDSGLPNDRFFAVRPEGSVSTLKIQRTERGDSAVYLCASSGTSASYNEQFFGPGTRLTVL.

CDR3 nucleotides: TGTGCCAGCAGCTTAGGCCCGGGATTCTACGAGCAGTACTTC. It is translated as CASSLGPGFYEQYF. J is TRBJ2-7 and V is TRBV7-8, with D possibly being TRBD2 (5 bases). This CDR3 is built from 14 residues. Germline V gives CDR1 SGHVS, CDR2 FQNEAQ. The V end lost 1 base, the J end lost 3 bases, and 10 bases lay between the germline ends. Complete variable domain (other parts from reference TRBV7-8 and TRBJ2-7): GAGVSQSPRYKVAKRGQDVALRCDPISGHVSLFWYQQALGQGPEFLTYFQNEAQLDKSGLPSDRFFAERPEGSVSTLKIQRTQQEDSAVYLCASSLGPGFYEQYFGPGTRLTVT.

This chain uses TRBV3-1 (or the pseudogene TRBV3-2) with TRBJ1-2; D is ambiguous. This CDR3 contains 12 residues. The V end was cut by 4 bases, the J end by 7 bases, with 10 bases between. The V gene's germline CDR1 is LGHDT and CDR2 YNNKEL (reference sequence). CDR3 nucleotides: TGTGCCAGCAGCCTTCAGGTGTCTGGCTACACCTTC. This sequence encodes CASSLQVSGYTF.

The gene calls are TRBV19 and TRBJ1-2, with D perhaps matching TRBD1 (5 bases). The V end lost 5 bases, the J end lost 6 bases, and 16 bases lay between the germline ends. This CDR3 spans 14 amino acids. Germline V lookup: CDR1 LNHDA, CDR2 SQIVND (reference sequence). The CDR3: CASSWRGKADGYTF. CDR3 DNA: TGTGCCAGTAGTTGGAGGGGCAAGGCGGATGGCTACACCTTC.

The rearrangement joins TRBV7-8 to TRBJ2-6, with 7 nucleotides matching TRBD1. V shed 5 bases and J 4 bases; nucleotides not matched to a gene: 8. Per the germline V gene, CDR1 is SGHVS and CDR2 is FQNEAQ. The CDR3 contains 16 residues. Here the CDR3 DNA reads TGTGCCAGCAGCGGAAAGACAGGGTTCGGGGCCAACGTCCTGACTTTC. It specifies CASSGKTGFGANVLTF.

The CDR3 nucleotides are TGCGCCAGCACCTCGGGACTAGCGGGAGTACGTGAGCAGTTCTTC. Protein sequence: CASTSGLAGVREQFF. The chain has TRBV5-1 and TRBJ2-1; TRBD2 aligns across 14 bases. CDR3 size: 15 residues. Germline CDR1 and CDR2: SGHRS and YFSETQ. V was clipped by 6 bases and J by 9 bases; unmatched bases: 8.

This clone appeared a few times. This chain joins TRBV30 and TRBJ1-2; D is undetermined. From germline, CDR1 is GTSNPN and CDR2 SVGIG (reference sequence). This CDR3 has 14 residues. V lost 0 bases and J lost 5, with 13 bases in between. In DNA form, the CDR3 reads TGTGCCTGGAGTGTACCGGGCAGGTCTTATGGCTACACCTTC. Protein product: CAWSVPGRSYGYTF. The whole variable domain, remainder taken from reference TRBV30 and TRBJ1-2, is SQTIHQWPATLVQPVGSPLSLECTVEGTSNPNLYWYRQAAGRGLQLLFYSVGIGQISSEVPQNLSASRPQDRQFILSSKKLLLSDSGFYLCAWSVPGRSYGYTFGSGTRLTVV.

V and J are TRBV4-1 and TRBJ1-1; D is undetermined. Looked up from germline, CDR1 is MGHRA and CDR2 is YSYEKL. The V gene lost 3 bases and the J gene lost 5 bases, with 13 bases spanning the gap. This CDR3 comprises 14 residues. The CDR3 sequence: CASSQDGLATEAFF. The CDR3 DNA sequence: TGCGCCAGCAGCCAGGATGGACTGGCGACTGAAGCTTTCTTT.

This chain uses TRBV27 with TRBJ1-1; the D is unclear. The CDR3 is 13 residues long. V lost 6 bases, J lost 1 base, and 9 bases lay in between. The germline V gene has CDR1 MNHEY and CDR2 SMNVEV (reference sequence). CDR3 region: CASSPLGNTEAFF. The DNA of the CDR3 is TGTGCCAGCAGCCCTTTGGGGAACACTGAAGCTTTCTTT.

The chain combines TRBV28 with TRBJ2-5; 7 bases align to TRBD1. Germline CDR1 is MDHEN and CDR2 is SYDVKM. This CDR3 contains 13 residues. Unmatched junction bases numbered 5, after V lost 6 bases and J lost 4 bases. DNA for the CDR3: TGTGCCAGCAGACTACAGGGGCCAGAGACCCAGTACTTC. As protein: CASRLQGPETQYF.

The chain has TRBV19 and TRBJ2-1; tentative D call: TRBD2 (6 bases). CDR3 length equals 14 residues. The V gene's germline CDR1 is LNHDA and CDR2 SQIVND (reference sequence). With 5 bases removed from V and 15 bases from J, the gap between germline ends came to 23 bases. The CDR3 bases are TGTGCCAGTAGTGGCCCCACTAAGTCGGACTATCGGTTCTTC. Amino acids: CASSGPTKSDYRFF.

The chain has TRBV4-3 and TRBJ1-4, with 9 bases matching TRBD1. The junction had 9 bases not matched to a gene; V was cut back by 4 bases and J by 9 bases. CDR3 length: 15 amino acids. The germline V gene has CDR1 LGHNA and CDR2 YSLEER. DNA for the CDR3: TGCGCCAGCAGCCCAGCGGGACAGGGCCTACAAAAACTGTTTTTT. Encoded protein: CASSPAGQGLQKLFF.

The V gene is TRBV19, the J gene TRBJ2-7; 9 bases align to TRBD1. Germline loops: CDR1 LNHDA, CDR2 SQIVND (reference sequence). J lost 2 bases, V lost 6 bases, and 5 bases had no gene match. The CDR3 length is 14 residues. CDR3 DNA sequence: TGTGCCAGTAGGGGGACAGGGTGGGCCTACGAGCAGTACTTC. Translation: CASRGTGWAYEQYF.

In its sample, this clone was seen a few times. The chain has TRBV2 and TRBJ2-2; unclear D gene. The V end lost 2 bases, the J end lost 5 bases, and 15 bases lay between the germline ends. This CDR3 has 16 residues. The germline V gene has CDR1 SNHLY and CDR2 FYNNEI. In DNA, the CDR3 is TGTGCCAGCAGTGAATCAGGTCAGGTCAGGACCGGGGAGCTGTTTTTT. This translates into CASSESGQVRTGELFF.